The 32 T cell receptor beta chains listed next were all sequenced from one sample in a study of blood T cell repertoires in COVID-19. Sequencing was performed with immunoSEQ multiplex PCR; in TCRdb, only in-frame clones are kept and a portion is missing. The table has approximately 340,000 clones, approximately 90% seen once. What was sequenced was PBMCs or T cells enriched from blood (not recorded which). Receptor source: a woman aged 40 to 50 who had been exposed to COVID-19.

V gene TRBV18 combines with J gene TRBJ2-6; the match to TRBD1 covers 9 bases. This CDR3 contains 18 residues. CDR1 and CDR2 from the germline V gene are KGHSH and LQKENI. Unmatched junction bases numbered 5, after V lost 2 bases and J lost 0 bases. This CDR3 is CASSPRGQGNSGANVLTF. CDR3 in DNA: TGTGCCAGCTCACCAAGGGGACAGGGAAACTCTGGGGCCAACGTCCTGACTTTC.

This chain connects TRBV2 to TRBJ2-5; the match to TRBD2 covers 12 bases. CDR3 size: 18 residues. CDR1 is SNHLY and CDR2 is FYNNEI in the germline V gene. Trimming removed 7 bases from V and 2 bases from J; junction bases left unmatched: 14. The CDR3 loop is CASIPWLAGGPSQETQYF. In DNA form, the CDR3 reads TGTGCCAGCATTCCCTGGCTAGCGGGGGGGCCCAGTCAAGAGACCCAGTACTTC.

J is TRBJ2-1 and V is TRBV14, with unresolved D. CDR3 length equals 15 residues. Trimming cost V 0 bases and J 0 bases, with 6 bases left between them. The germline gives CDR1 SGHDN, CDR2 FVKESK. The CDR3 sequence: CASSQEAGSYNEQFF. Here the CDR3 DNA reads TGTGCCAGCAGCCAAGAGGCAGGCTCCTACAATGAGCAGTTCTTC. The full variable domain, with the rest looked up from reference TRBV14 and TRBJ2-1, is EAGVTQFPSHSVIEKGQTVTLRCDPISGHDNLYWYRRVMGKEIKFLLHFVKESKQDESGMPNNRFLAERTGGTYSTLKVQPAELEDSGVYFCASSQEAGSYNEQFFGPGTRLTVL.

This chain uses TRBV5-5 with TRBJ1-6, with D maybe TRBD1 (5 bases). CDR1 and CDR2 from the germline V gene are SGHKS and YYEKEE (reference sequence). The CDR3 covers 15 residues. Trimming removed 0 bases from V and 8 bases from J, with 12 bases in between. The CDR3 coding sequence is TGTGCCAGCAGCTTGGTTCCAGGGAGGCATTCACCCCTCCACTTT. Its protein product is CASSLVPGRHSPLHF.

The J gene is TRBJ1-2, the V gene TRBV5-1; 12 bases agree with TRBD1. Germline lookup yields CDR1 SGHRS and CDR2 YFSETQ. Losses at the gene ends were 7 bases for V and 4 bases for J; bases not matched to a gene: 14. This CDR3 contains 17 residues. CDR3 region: CASGNPKGTGGVYGYTF. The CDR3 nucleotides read TGCGCCAGCGGGAACCCCAAGGGGACAGGGGGCGTCTATGGCTACACCTTC. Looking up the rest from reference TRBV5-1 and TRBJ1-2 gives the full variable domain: KAGVTQTPRYLIKTRGQQVTLSCSPISGHRSVSWYQQTPGQGLQFLFEYFSETQRNKGNFPGRFSGRQFSNSRSEMNVSTLELGDSALYLCASGNPKGTGGVYGYTFGSGTRLTVV.

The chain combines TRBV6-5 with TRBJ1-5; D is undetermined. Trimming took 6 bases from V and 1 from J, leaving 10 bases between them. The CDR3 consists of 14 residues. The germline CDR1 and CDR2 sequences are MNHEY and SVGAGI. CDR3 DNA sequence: TGTGCCAGCAGGTTGGGGAGGAGCAATCAGCCCCAGCATTTT. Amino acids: CASRLGRSNQPQHF.

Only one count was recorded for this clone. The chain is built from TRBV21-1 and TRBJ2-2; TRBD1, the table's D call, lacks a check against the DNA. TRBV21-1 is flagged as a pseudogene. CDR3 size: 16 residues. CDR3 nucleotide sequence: TGTGCCAGCAGCAAAGGGGGGACAGGGTGCACCGGGGAGCTGTTTTTT. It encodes CASSKGGTGCTGELFF.

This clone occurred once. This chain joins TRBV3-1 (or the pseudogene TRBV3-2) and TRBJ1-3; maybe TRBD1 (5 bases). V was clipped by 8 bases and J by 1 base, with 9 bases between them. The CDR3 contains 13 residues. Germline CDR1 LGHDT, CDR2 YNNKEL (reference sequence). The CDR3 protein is CASGPGSGNTIYF. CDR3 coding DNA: TGTGCCAGCGGCCCAGGGTCTGGAAACACCATATATTTT.

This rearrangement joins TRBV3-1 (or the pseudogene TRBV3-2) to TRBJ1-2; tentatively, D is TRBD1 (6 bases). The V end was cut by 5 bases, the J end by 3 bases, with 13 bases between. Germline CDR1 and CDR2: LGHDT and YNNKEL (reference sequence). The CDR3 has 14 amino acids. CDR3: CASSFRGGDYGYTF. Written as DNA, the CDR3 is TGTGCCAGCAGCTTTAGGGGGGGAGACTATGGCTACACCTTC.

The CDR3 reads CASSQEWGEETQYF. The CDR3 nucleotides read TGTGCCAGCAGCCAAGAGTGGGGAGAAGAGACCCAGTACTTC. The rearrangement joins TRBV14 to TRBJ2-5, with D tentatively TRBD2 (5 bases). Trimming pared 0 bases from V and 3 bases from J, leaving 8 bases between. The CDR3 is made up of 14 amino acids. Per germline, CDR1 SGHDN and CDR2 FVKESK.

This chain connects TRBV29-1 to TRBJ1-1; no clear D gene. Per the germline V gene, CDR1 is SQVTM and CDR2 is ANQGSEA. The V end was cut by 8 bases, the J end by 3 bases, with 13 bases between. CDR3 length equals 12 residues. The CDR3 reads CSFGHLDTEAFF. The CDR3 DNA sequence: TGCAGCTTTGGGCACCTAGACACTGAAGCTTTCTTT.

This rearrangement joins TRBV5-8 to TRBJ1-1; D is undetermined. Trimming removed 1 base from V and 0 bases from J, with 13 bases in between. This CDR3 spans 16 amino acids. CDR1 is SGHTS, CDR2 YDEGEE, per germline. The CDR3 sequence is CASSLWVGGMNTEAFF. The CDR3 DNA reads TGTGCCAGCAGCTTGTGGGTGGGAGGGATGAACACTGAAGCTTTCTTT.

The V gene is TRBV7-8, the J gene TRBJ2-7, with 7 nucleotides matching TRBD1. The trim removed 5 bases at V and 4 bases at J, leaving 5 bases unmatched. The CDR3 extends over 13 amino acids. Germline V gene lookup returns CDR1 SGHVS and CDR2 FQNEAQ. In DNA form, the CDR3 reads TGTGCCAGCAGCAAGGGACAGCAGTACGAGCAGTACTTC. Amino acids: CASSKGQQYEQYF.

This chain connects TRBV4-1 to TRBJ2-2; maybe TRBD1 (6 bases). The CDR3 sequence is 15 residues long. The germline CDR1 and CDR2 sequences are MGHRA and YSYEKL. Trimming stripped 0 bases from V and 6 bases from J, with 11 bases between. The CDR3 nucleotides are TGCGCCAGCAGCCAAGATGCAGGGGCGTCCGGGGAGCTGTTTTTT. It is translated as CASSQDAGASGELFF.

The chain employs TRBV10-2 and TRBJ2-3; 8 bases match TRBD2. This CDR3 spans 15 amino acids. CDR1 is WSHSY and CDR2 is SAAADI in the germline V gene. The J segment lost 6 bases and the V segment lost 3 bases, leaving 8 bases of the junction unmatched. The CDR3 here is CASSDPGGGGDTQYF. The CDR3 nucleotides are TGCGCCAGCAGTGATCCGGGAGGGGGGGGTGATACGCAGTATTTT.

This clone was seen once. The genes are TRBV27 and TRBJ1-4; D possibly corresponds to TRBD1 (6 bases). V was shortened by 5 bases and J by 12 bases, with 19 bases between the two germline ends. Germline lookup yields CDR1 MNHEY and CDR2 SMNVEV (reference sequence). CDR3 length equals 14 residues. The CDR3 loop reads CASSPNYPGAELFF. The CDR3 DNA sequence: TGTGCCAGCAGTCCGAACTACCCAGGGGCGGAACTGTTTTTT.

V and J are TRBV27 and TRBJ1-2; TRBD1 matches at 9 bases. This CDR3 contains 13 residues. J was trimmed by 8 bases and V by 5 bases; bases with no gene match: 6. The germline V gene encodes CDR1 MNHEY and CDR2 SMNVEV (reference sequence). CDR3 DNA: TGTGCCAGCAGTCTGGGACAGGGTCTCGGCTACACCTTC. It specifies CASSLGQGLGYTF.

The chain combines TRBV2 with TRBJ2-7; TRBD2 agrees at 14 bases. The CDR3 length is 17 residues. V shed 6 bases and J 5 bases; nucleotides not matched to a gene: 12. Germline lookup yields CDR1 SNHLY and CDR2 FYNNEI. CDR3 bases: TGTGCCAGCAGCCAAAGGACTAGCGGGAGGATAATCAACGAGCAGTACTTC. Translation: CASSQRTSGRIINEQYF.

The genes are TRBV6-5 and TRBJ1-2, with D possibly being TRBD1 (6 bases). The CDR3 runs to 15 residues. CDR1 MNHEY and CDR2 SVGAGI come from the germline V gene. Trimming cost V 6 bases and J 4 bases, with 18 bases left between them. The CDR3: CASSSPLTGFYGYTF. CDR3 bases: TGTGCCAGCAGCTCACCTCTTACAGGGTTCTATGGCTACACCTTC.

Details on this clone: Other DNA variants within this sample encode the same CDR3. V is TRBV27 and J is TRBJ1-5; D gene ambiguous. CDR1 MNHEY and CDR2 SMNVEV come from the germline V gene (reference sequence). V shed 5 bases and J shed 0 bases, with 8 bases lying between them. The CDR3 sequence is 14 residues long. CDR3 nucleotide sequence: TGTGCCAGCAGTCCCCTTTATAGCAATCAGCCCCAGCATTTT. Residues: CASSPLYSNQPQHF.

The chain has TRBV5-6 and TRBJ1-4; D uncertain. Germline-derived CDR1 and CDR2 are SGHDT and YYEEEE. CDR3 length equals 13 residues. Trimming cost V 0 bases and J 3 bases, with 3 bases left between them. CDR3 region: CASSLVANEKLFF. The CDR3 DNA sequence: TGTGCCAGCAGCTTGGTAGCTAATGAAAAACTGTTTTTT.

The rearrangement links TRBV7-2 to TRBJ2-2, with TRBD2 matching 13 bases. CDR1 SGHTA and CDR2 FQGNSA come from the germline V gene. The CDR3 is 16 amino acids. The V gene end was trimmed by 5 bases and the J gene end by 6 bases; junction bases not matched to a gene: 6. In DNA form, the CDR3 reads TGTGCCAGCAGCCTCCGGACTAGCGGGAGAGCCGGGGAGCTGTTTTTT. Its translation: CASSLRTSGRAGELFF.

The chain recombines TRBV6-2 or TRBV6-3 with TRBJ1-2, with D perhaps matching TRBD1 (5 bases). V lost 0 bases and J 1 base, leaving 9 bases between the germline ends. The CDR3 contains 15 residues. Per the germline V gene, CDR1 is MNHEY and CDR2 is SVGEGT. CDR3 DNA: TGTGCCAGCAGTTACTCGACAGTGTTTAACTATGGCTACACCTTC. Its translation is CASSYSTVFNYGYTF.

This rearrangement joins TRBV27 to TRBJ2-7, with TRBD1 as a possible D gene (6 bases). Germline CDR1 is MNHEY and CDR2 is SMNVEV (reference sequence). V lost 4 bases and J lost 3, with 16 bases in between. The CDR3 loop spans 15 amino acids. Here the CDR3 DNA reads TGTGCCAGCAGTTGGGGGTCAGGGGAAGGCTACGAGCAGTACTTC. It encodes CASSWGSGEGYEQYF.

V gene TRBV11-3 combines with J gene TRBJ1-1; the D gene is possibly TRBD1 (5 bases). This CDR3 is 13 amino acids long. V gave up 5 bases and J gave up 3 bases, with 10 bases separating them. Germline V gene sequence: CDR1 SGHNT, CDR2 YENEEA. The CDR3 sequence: CASSNGGDTEAFF. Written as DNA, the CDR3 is TGTGCCAGCAGCAATGGGGGGGACACTGAAGCTTTCTTT.

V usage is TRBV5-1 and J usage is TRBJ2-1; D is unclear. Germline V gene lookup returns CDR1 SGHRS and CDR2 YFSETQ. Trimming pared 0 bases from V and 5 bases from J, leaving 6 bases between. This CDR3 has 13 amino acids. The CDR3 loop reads CASSLAQNNEQFF. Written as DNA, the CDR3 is TGCGCCAGCAGCTTGGCCCAGAACAATGAGCAGTTCTTC.

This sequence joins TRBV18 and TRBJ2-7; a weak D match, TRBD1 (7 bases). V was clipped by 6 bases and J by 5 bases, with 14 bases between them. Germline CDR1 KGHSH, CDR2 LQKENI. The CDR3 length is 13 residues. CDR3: CASSPGGGNEQYF. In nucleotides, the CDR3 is TGTGCCAGCTCCCCTGGAGGGGGCAACGAGCAGTACTTC.

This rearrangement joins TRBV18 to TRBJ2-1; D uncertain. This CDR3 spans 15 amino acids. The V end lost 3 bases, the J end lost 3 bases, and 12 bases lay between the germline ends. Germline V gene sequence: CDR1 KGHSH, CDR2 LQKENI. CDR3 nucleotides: TGTGCCAGCTCACCGGGCCCTTCCCTCTACAATGAGCAGTTCTTC. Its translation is CASSPGPSLYNEQFF.

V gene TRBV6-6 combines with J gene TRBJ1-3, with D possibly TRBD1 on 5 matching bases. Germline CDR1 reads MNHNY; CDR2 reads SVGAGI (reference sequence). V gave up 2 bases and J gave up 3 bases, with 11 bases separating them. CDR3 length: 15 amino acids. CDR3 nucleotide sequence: TGTGCCAGCAGTTACGGCAGGGTCGGTGGAAACACCATATATTTT. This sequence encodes CASSYGRVGGNTIYF.

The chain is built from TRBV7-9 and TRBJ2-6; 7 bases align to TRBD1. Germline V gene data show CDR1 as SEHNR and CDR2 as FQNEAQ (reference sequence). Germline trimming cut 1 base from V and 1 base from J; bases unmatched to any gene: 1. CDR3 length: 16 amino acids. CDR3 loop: CASSLGTGSGANVLTF. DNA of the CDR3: TGTGCCAGCAGCTTAGGGACAGGTTCTGGGGCCAACGTCCTGACTTTC.

In DNA form, the CDR3 reads TGCGCCAGCAGCCATGCGACGGGACTAGCGGGAGCTCCGGCCAAAAACATTCAGTACTTC. It encodes CASSHATGLAGAPAKNIQYF. The J gene is TRBJ2-4, the V gene TRBV4-1; 14 bases are shared with TRBD2. The trim removed 3 bases at V and 1 base at J, leaving 11 bases unmatched. The germline gives CDR1 MGHRA, CDR2 YSYEKL. There are 20 residues in the CDR3.

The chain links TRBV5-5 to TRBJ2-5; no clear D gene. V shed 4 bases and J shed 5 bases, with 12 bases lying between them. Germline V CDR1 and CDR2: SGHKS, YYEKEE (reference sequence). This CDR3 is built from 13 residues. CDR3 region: CASSGRVQETQYF. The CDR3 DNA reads TGTGCCAGCAGCGGGCGAGTCCAGGAGACCCAGTACTTC.